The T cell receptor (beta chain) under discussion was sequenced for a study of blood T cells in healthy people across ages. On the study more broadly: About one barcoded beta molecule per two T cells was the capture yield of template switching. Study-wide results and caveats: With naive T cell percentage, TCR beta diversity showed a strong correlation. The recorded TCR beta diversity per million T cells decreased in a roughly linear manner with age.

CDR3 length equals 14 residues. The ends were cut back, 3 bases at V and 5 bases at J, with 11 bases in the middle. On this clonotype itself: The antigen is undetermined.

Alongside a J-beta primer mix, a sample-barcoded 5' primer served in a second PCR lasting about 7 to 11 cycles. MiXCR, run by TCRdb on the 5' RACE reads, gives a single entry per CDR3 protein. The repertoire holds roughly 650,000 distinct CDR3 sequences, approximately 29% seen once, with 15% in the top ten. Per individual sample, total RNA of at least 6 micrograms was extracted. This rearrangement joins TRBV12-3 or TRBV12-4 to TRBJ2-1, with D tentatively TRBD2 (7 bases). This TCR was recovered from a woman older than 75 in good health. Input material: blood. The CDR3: CASSFRGGNNEQFF. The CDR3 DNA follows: TGTGCCAGCAGTTTCAGGGGAGGGAACAATGAGCAGTTCTTC.